This T cell receptor beta chain emerged from a study of OX40 agonist ivuxolimab in advanced cancers. Whole-study context: The dose-escalation group included hepatocellular carcinoma, melanoma, renal cell carcinoma and head and neck cancer. Antecedent anti-PD-1, anti-PD-L1 or anti-CTLA-4 therapy was permissible, with approximately 44% having received some. Three patients responded partially, comprising one with hepatocellular carcinoma and two with cutaneous melanoma.

J gave up 5 bases and V 6 bases, and 7 bases lay outside the gene matches. Germline V gene lookup returns CDR1 LNHNV and CDR2 YYDKDF (reference sequence). The CDR3 sequence is 15 residues long. Findings of the study overall: In the 0.1-3.0 mg/kg groups, partial responders showed among the lowest expansion.

TCRdb's copy holds only in-frame clones and misses some; the assay was immunoSEQ multiplex PCR. The table records more than 80,000 clones, around 88% of them present only once. The table lists this clone with a count of one. The antigen remains undetermined. The chain couples TRBV15 to TRBJ1-6; TRBD1 matches at 7 bases. This TCR was sampled from an adult with an advanced solid tumor such as melanoma, head and neck, liver or kidney cancer. Sample: CD4+ or CD8+ T cells sorted from blood, taken in a trial of the OX40 agonist ivuxolimab. This chain's CDR3 is CATRFRGTNNSPLHF. CDR3 bases: TGTGCCACCAGATTCAGGGGGACGAATAATTCACCCCTCCACTTT. Complete variable domain (other parts from reference TRBV15 and TRBJ1-6): DAMVIQNPRYQVTQFGKPVTLSCSQTLNHNVMYWYQQKSSQAPKLLFHYYDKDFNNEADTPDNFQSRRPNTSFCFLDIRSPGLGDTAMYLCATRFRGTNNSPLHFGNGTRLTVT.